This T cell receptor (beta chain) is from a study of T cell responses to AZD1222 COVID-19 vaccine. Findings and limits, study-wide: Samples come after the peak T cell response, not at day 14. Reports indicate that nearly half of spike-specific TCRs are directed at unmutated variant regions. At baseline, seropositivity was found in only 5 to 7 AZD1222 recipients. Across spike, vaccine-associated CD4 TCRs were found, dominant at 160-218 and 743-854.

V lost 9 bases to trimming and J lost 4 bases, with 12 bases between them. This CDR3 is built from 13 residues. Per germline, CDR1 KGHDR and CDR2 SFDVKD. Turning to this clone: The target antigen is unknown.

The protocol was immunoSEQ multiplex PCR, while the TCRdb copy is restricted to in-frame clones and leaves out a portion. The sample contains nearly 110,000 clones, 85% to 90% of which appear only once. Sequencing used peripheral blood, obtained on day 0 of AZD1222 vaccination. J is TRBJ1-5 and V is TRBV24-1; D unclear. The clonotype comes from an adult in good health. This CDR3 is CATAGVGNQPQHF. CDR3 in DNA: TGTGCCACCGCCGGAGTGGGTAATCAGCCCCAGCATTTT.